This T cell receptor beta chain originates from a study of Ad26.COV2.S vaccination and SARS-CoV-2 variants. Points from the study as a whole: Total responses of T cells may have been underestimated by the analyses of TCR breadth and depth.

The protocol was immunoSEQ multiplex PCR, while the TCRdb copy is restricted to in-frame clones and leaves out a portion. The repertoire holds about 94,000 clones, with approximately 82% as singletons. The CDR3 is 16 amino acids. Germline V CDR1 and CDR2: PRHDT, FYEKMQ (reference sequence). V dropped 2 bases and J dropped 7; count of bases not matched to a gene: 7. Comment on this clone: The antigen remains undetermined.

This chain connects TRBV13 to TRBJ2-1; 11 positions agree with TRBD2. The clonotype was recovered from a human donor who had recovered from COVID-19. The sequencing used peripheral blood, collected after recovery from COVID-19. Written as DNA, the CDR3 is TGTGCCAGCAGCTTACGTTCTGGGACTAGCGGAAATGAGCAGTTCTTC. Protein: CASSLRSGTSGNEQFF. The variable domain in full, completed from reference TRBV13 and TRBJ2-1, reads AAGVIQSPRHLIKEKRETATLKCYPIPRHDTVYWYQQGPGQDPQFLISFYEKMQSDKGSIPDRFSAQQFSDYHSELNMSSLELGDSALYFCASSLRSGTSGNEQFFGPGTRLTVL.